The TCR beta chain under discussion was sequenced for a study of blood T cell repertoires in COVID-19. About the research overall: Samples of COVID-19 (acute and convalescent) were obtained from the United States, Italy and Spain. T cells, B-cell-depleted T cells, or PBMCs provided the cDNA or gDNA that served as material.

The authors' processing: For nucleated cells, counts were estimated from reference gene primer amplification. Using immunoSEQ multiplex PCR, the repertoire was profiled, and TCRdb retains in-frame clones only, with some absent. V, J and clone size are those of that table, while D and trimming were read from the DNA. The top ten clones hold more than 0.95% of a sample with about 210,000 clones, about 91% of them seen once. Trimming stripped 7 bases from V and 4 bases from J, with 10 bases between. The CDR3 is 12 residues long. Germline V CDR1 and CDR2: SEHNR, FQNEAQ (reference sequence). Sequenced material: peripheral blood. This chain connects TRBV7-9 to TRBJ2-5; a weak D match, TRBD1 (6 bases). The TCR comes from a man aged 25-45 years with acute or convalescent COVID-19. The CDR3 protein is CASTLGGETQYF. CDR3 DNA sequence: TGTGCCAGCACCCTAGGGGGAGAGACCCAGTACTTC.